These 29 T cell receptor beta chains were all obtained from the same sample, sequenced in a study of blood T cells in healthy people across ages. A sample-barcoded 5' primer and a J-beta primer mix were used in a second PCR of roughly 7 to 11 cycles. TCRdb passed the 5' RACE reads through MiXCR, listing each CDR3 protein once. The sample shows over 600,000 distinct CDR3 sequences, approximately 40% of them seen only once. Sample: blood. The receptors shown here come from a man older than 75 in good health.

This sequence joins TRBV7-9 and TRBJ2-7; 10 bases match TRBD1. The CDR3 is 16 residues long. V lost 6 bases to trimming and J lost 2 bases; unmatched junction nucleotides: 10. Germline CDR1 and CDR2: SEHNR and FQNEAQ (reference sequence). The CDR3 bases are TGTGCCAGCAGGCCCACCGGGACAGGGGTAGCCTACGAGCAGTACTTC. Its translation: CASRPTGTGVAYEQYF. The full variable domain, with the rest looked up from reference TRBV7-9 and TRBJ2-7, is DTGVSQNPRHKITKRGQNVTFRCDPISEHNRLYWYRQTLGQGPEFLTYFQNEAQLEKSRLLSDRFSAERPKGSFSTLEIQRTEQGDSAMYLCASRPTGTGVAYEQYFGPGTRLTVT.

The J gene is TRBJ1-2, the V gene TRBV20-1; 7 bases fit TRBD1. From germline, CDR1 is DFQATT and CDR2 SNEGSKA (reference sequence). There are 13 residues in the CDR3. The V segment lost 3 bases and the J segment 2 bases; nucleotides outside the gene matches: 3. The CDR3 DNA is TGCAGTGCTAGTGAACAGGGGAACTATGGCTACACCTTC. Its translation is CSASEQGNYGYTF.

This clonotype was counted between two and nine times. The chain has TRBV28 and TRBJ1-4; 10 bases fit TRBD1. In germline, CDR1 is MDHEN, CDR2 SYDVKM. The CDR3 sequence is 15 residues long. Unmatched junction bases numbered 7, after V lost 5 bases and J lost 7 bases. CDR3 protein: CASSPPTGGVEKLFF. In nucleotides, the CDR3 is TGTGCCAGCAGTCCACCGACAGGGGGCGTTGAAAAACTGTTTTTT.

This chain connects TRBV5-1 to TRBJ2-5; D perhaps matches TRBD2 (5 bases). Trimming removed 1 base at V and 2 bases at J, with 12 bases between. Germline V lookup: CDR1 SGHRS, CDR2 YFSETQ. The CDR3 loop spans 15 amino acids. CDR3 amino acids: CASSLNTRTQETQYF. The CDR3 coding sequence is TGCGCCAGCAGCTTGAACACTAGAACTCAAGAGACCCAGTACTTC.

This clonotype was observed a few times. The gene calls are TRBV30 and TRBJ1-5; D gene ambiguous. This CDR3 is 13 amino acids long. V lost 0 bases, J lost 6 bases, and 9 bases lay in between. Germline V gene lookup returns CDR1 GTSNPN and CDR2 SVGIG (reference sequence). Here the CDR3 reads CAWSVNAGQPQHF. CDR3 nucleotides: TGTGCCTGGAGTGTAAATGCGGGTCAGCCCCAGCATTTT.

This clonotype showed up just a few times. The gene calls are TRBV20-1 and TRBJ2-3; TRBD1 matches 12 bases. The V gene end was trimmed by 3 bases and the J gene end by 4 bases; junction bases not matched to a gene: 2. Looked up from germline, CDR1 is DFQATT and CDR2 is SNEGSKA (reference sequence). The CDR3 is 14 amino acids. As DNA, the CDR3 is TGCAGTGCTAGCGGGACAGGGGGCCCAGATACGCAGTATTTT. It translates to CSASGTGGPDTQYF.

In this sample, this clonotype turned up a few times. The chain combines TRBV6-2 or TRBV6-3 with TRBJ2-7; 8 bases agree with TRBD1. Germline loops: CDR1 MNHEY, CDR2 SVGEGT. After removal of 5 bases from V and 4 bases from J, the junction contained 7 bases not matched to a gene. The CDR3 loop spans 14 amino acids. The CDR3 coding sequence is TGTGCCAGCAGTAAAACCGGGACAGGTTACGAGCAGTACTTC. Encoded protein: CASSKTGTGYEQYF.

This clonotype is a singleton in its sample. The rearrangement uses TRBV20-1 and TRBJ1-1, with 7 positions matching TRBD1. The length of the CDR3 is 15 residues. V gave up 0 bases and J gave up 6 bases; unmatched junction bases: 10. CDR1 and CDR2 (germline): DFQATT, SNEGSKA (reference sequence). Here the CDR3 DNA reads TGCAGTGCTAGAGATTGGGACAGAGAAAACCCTGAAGCTTTCTTT. Translating it yields CSARDWDRENPEAFF.

This clonotype was observed a few times. The CDR3 protein is CASTGTTKETQYF. CDR3 bases: TGTGCCAGCACCGGGACAACTAAAGAGACCCAGTACTTC. The chain uses TRBV28 and TRBJ2-5; D is possibly TRBD1 (6 bases). Trimming took off 7 bases at V and 3 bases at J, with 12 bases between the two ends. The CDR3 totals 13 residues. The germline gives CDR1 MDHEN, CDR2 SYDVKM. Based on the CDR3 plus reference TRBV28 and TRBJ2-5, the full variable domain is DVKVTQSSRYLVKRTGEKVFLECVQDMDHENMFWYRQDPGLGLRLIYFSYDVKMKEKGDIPEGYSVSREKKERFSLILESASTNQTSMYLCASTGTTKETQYFGPGTRLLVL.

This clonotype has a count of ten or more. The V and J genes are TRBV4-2 and TRBJ2-3, with D tentatively TRBD2 (6 bases). The CDR3 is 15 residues long. With 6 bases removed from V and 0 bases from J, the gap between germline ends came to 13 bases. Germline CDR1 reads LGHNA; CDR2 reads YNFKEQ. CDR3 region: CASSERAGSTDTQYF. The CDR3 DNA reads TGTGCCAGCAGTGAACGGGCGGGGAGCACAGATACGCAGTATTTT.

The V call is TRBV7-2, the J call TRBJ2-7; TRBD1 matches 7 bases. Germline V lookup: CDR1 SGHTA, CDR2 FQGNSA. The V gene end was trimmed by 3 bases and the J gene end by 6 bases; junction bases not matched to a gene: 14. CDR3 length: 16 residues. The CDR3 region has the DNA TGTGCCAGCAGCTTGGGACGACAGGGTTTATCGTCCGAGCAGTACTTC. Translation gives CASSLGRQGLSSEQYF.

This clonotype came up a few times. The chain links TRBV7-2 to TRBJ1-2; 7 bases map to TRBD1. The CDR3 has 15 amino acids. With V trimmed by 5 bases and J by 8 bases, 14 bases remained unmatched. The germline CDR1 and CDR2 sequences are SGHTA and FQGNSA. CDR3 DNA sequence: TGTGCCAGCAGCCCGCGACAGGGTGCGGCTGAGGGCTACACCTTC. Translated, it gives CASSPRQGAAEGYTF.

The J gene is TRBJ2-7, the V gene TRBV10-3; no clear D gene. Germline V gene sequence: CDR1 ENHRY, CDR2 SYGVKD. The length of the CDR3 is 13 residues. V was trimmed by 7 bases and J by 1 base, leaving 11 bases between them. CDR3 nucleotide sequence: TGTGCCATCACTCCAGGTGGATCCTACGAGCAGTACTTC. Protein product: CAITPGGSYEQYF.

V gene TRBV7-2 combines with J gene TRBJ1-6, with 7 bases aligning to TRBD1. The CDR3 loop spans 12 amino acids. After removal of 5 bases from V and 9 bases from J, the junction contained 1 base not matched to a gene. Germline V lookup: CDR1 SGHTA, CDR2 FQGNSA. The CDR3 nucleotides are TGTGCCAGCAGCCACAGGGGTTCACCCCTCCACTTT. It yields the protein CASSHRGSPLHF.

In its sample, this clonotype was seen a few times. The chain carries TRBV10-1 and TRBJ2-3; D is perhaps TRBD1 (6 bases). The CDR3 is 16 residues long. Germline lookup yields CDR1 WNHNN and CDR2 SYGVQD (reference sequence). V was pared by 0 bases and J by 1 base, with 11 bases between. In DNA, the CDR3 is TGCGCCAGCAGTGAGTCGAGAGGGGGAGGCACAGATACGCAGTATTTT. Amino acid sequence: CASSESRGGGTDTQYF.

This clonotype was picked up a small number of times. The chain joins TRBV6-6 to TRBJ1-2; TRBD1 matches at 7 bases. CDR3 length equals 15 residues. With 5 bases clipped from V and 0 bases from J, the junction kept 6 bases outside the gene matches. CDR1 MNHNY and CDR2 SVGAGI come from the germline V gene (reference sequence). CDR3 protein: CASSHGQAANYGYTF. The CDR3 DNA sequence: TGTGCCAGCAGTCACGGACAGGCCGCTAACTATGGCTACACCTTC.

The rearrangement joins TRBV20-1 to TRBJ2-4, with TRBD1 matching 8 bases. TRBJ2-7 matches the DNA end more closely, so the J call is doubtful. This CDR3 has 15 amino acids. Germline assignment: CDR1 DFQATT and CDR2 SNEGSKA (reference sequence). CDR3 bases: TGCAGTGCTAGAAGGAGGGCAGGGGGCTTCAACGAGCAGTACTTC. Its translation is CSARRRAGGFNEQYF.

This clonotype was observed many times. V and J are TRBV20-1 and TRBJ2-3, with 7 bases matching TRBD1. Germline loops: CDR1 DFQATT, CDR2 SNEGSKA (reference sequence). The V and J ends lost 6 bases and 3 bases, in that order; junction bases with no gene match: 15. This CDR3 contains 16 residues. The CDR3 sequence is CSAITDRVENTDTQYF. CDR3 bases: TGCAGTGCAATCACCGACAGGGTCGAGAATACAGATACGCAGTATTTT.

This clonotype was detected only a few times. This chain links TRBV6-2 or TRBV6-3 with TRBJ2-3; D unresolved. From germline, CDR1 is MNHEY and CDR2 SVGEGT. There are 11 residues in the CDR3. Trimming removed 7 bases from V and 5 bases from J, with 7 bases in between. Here the CDR3 reads CASTLGDTQYF. The DNA for the CDR3 is TGTGCCAGCACCCTAGGAGATACGCAGTATTTT.

The chain recombines TRBV6-1 with TRBJ1-5; tentative D call: TRBD1 (6 bases). V lost 7 bases and J lost 6, with 16 bases in between. Looked up from germline, CDR1 is MNHNS and CDR2 is SASEGT. The CDR3 sequence is 14 residues long. For the CDR3, the DNA is TGTGCCAGCACACCCTTACAGGGAAGTCAGCCCCAGCATTTT. Its protein is CASTPLQGSQPQHF.

Only a few counts were recorded for this clonotype. The chain employs TRBV29-1 and TRBJ1-1; a possible D gene is TRBD1 (5 bases). CDR1 and CDR2 (germline): SQVTM, ANQGSEA. The V end was cut by 4 bases, the J end by 5 bases, with 14 bases between. The CDR3 loop spans 13 amino acids. The CDR3 protein is CSVVLGARTEAFF. The CDR3 region has the DNA TGCAGCGTTGTTTTAGGGGCCCGAACTGAAGCTTTCTTT.

The V gene is TRBV4-1, the J gene TRBJ2-4; tentatively, D is TRBD1 (7 bases). Gene TRBJ2-5 matches the end of the DNA better, so the J call may be wrong. The CDR3 extends over 16 amino acids. Germline-derived CDR1 and CDR2 are MGHRA and YSYEKL. CDR3 protein: CASSRLTGGGPETQYF. CDR3 nucleotides: TGCGCCAGCAGCCGCCTCACTGGAGGGGGCCCAGAGACCCAGTACTTC.

The chain employs TRBV5-1 and TRBJ2-7, with 13 bases that match TRBD2. CDR3 length: 17 amino acids. With V trimmed by 4 bases and J by 7 bases, 14 bases remained unmatched. CDR1 and CDR2 from the germline V gene are SGHRS and YFSETQ. The CDR3 bases are TGCGCCAGCAGCCGATGGACTAGCGGGAGAGTAGTCAATGAGCAGTACTTC. It codes for CASSRWTSGRVVNEQYF.

The V gene is TRBV5-6, the J gene TRBJ2-1, with 8 bases lining up with TRBD1. The CDR3 spans 13 residues. Germline-derived CDR1 and CDR2 are SGHDT and YYEEEE. Unmatched junction bases numbered 10, after V lost 4 bases and J lost 13 bases. CDR3 region: CASSGQGRDIQFF. In nucleotides, the CDR3 is TGTGCCAGCAGCGGACAGGGAAGGGACATTCAGTTCTTC.

A remark on this clonotype: The junction differs from germline at one of its ends, possibly a read error. The chain couples TRBV7-9 to TRBJ2-5, with D uncertain. CDR3 length equals 15 residues. Germline V gene data show CDR1 as SEHNR and CDR2 as FQNEAQ (reference sequence). The DNA for the CDR3 is TGTGCCAGCACCTTACCCGGGCTAGGTGCAGAGACCCAGTACTTC. Protein: CASTLPGLGAETQYF.

This clonotype was counted between two and nine times. Possible read error: a much larger clone is one base away. The chain employs TRBV18 and TRBJ1-6, with 12 bases identical to TRBD1. The length of the CDR3 is 14 residues. CDR1 is KGHSH and CDR2 is LQKENI in the germline V gene. CDR3 in DNA: TGTGCCAGCTCGGGACAGGGGGCTAATTCACCCCCCCACTTT. It translates to CASSGQGANSPPHF.

The V call is TRBV20-1, the J call TRBJ2-7; TRBD2 aligns across 9 bases. J lost 0 bases, V lost 5 bases, and 17 bases had no gene match. The CDR3 consists of 18 residues. Germline values: CDR1 DFQATT, CDR2 SNEGSKA (reference sequence). The CDR3 region has the DNA TGCAGTGCTGGGGACCTGGCGGGGGGGTCGTGGGGCTCCTACGAGCAGTACTTC. This encodes CSAGDLAGGSWGSYEQYF.

The rearrangement links TRBV4-3 to TRBJ2-7; D remains unclear. The CDR3 is 12 amino acids. CDR1 LGHNA and CDR2 YSLEER come from the germline V gene. V shed 4 bases and J shed 9 bases, with 13 bases lying between them. The CDR3 DNA sequence: TGCGCCAGCAGCCCCCCCTTCGCAGGGCAGTACTTC. Amino acid sequence: CASSPPFAGQYF.

This clonotype was counted at least ten times. The rearrangement links TRBV12-3 or TRBV12-4 to TRBJ2-5; TRBD1 aligns across 7 bases. The CDR3 loop spans 14 amino acids. Losses at the gene ends were 5 bases for V and 4 bases for J; bases not matched to a gene: 7. The CDR3 DNA sequence: TGTGCCAGCAGTATTAGACAGGGACGAGAGACCCAGTACTTC. This codes for CASSIRQGRETQYF.